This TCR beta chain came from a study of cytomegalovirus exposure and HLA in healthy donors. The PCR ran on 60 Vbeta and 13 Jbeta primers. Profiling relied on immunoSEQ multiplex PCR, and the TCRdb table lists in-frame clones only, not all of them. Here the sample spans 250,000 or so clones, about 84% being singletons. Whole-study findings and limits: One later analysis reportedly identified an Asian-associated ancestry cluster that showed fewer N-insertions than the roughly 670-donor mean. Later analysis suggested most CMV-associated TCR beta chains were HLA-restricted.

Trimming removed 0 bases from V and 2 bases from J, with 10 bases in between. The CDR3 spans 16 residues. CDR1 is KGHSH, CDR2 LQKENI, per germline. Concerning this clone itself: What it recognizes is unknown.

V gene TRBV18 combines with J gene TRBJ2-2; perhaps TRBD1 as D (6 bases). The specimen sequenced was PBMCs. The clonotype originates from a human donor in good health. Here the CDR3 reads CASSPPEGQNTGELFF. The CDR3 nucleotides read TGTGCCAGCTCACCACCCGAGGGACAAAACACCGGGGAGCTGTTTTTT.